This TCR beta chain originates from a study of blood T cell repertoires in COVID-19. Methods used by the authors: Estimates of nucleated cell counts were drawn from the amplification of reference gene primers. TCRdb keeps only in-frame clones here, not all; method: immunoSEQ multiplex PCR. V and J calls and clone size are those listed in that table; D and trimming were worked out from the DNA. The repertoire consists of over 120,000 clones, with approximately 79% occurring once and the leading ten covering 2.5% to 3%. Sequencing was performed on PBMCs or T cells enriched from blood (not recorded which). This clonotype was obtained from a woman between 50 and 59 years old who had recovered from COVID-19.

The CDR3 spells CATSDSTEEDGYTF. CDR3 bases: TGTGCCACCAGTGATTCGACAGAAGAGGATGGCTACACCTTC. The J gene is TRBJ1-2, the V gene TRBV24-1; a weak D match, TRBD1 (5 bases). CDR1 is KGHDR and CDR2 is SFDVKD in the germline V gene. The CDR3 has 14 amino acids. V was shortened by 2 bases and J by 6 bases, with 12 bases between the two germline ends.